This TCR beta chain was identified in a study of blood T cells in healthy people across ages. CDR1 DFQATT and CDR2 SNEGSKA come from the germline V gene (reference sequence). Trimming took 1 base from V and 1 from J, leaving 7 bases between them. This CDR3 is built from 14 residues. With regard to this clonotype: Its antigen is undetermined.

Broader study findings: Diversity was estimated from one million T cells, and these estimates were considered underestimates. Per million T cells, TCR beta diversity dropped roughly linearly as age increased. More naive CD4+ cells and higher diversity were found in long-lived than in aged donors.

Next came a second PCR, run for roughly 6 to 11 cycles, which used a sample-barcoded 5' primer along with a J-beta primer mix. Each cDNA molecule carried a tag from a template-switch adaptor that contained 12 random nucleotides. TCRdb redid the calling of the 5' RACE reads with MiXCR, one entry per CDR3 protein. The data contain about 930,000 distinct CDR3 sequences, around 29% of them singletons. A further study also used this sample, focusing on T cells of mothers and their children.

This clonotype was obtained from a woman in her thirties or forties in good health. The chain has TRBV20-1 and TRBJ2-2; D uncertain. The sequenced sample consisted of blood. The CDR3 loop is CSARVSGNTGELFF. CDR3 nucleotide sequence: TGCAGTGCTAGAGTATCGGGGAACACCGGGGAGCTGTTTTTT.